This T cell receptor (beta chain) originates from a study of early T cells in non-severe SARS-CoV-2 infection (dated by TCRdb to 2020 to 2023). Context from the whole study: Because TCR sequencing relied on bulk RNA taken from unsorted whole blood, pairing of alpha and beta chains was not possible.

The study was a case-control design nested within a healthcare worker cohort in London, UK, with weekly nasopharyngeal swab PCR tests and blood sampling. Healthcare workers were enrolled in the week of the UK lockdown, from 23 to 31 March 2020, and were followed every week for up to roughly 15 weeks. The sample holds many counts of this clonotype. Its recognized antigen is unknown. There are no base qualities to consult, and no much larger clone falls within one base. Library prep was done by 5' RACE. Sequencing instrument: NextSeq 500. To correct for sequencing error and PCR bias, the TCR library protocol tagged individual cDNA molecules with unique molecular identifiers. TCR alpha and beta chains were both sequenced, and the abundances of alpha and beta sequences in each sample were closely correlated with each other. The original methods were these. Decombinator V4 was used to annotate the V gene, J gene and CDR3 of the TCR sequences. TCRs were defined as expanded if a significant change between any two time points was detected under a Poisson model with p below 0.0001. TCR abundances were normalised to the total number of TCRs sequenced in each sample and reported as counts per million. VDJdb, accessed 1 November 2021, was searched for CMV, EBV and SARS-CoV-2 annotated TCRs, excluding TCRs annotated for multiple antigens. Using fastp at Q25 and MiXCR, TCRdb reprocessed the public reads and kept productive beta chains. Duplicate CDR3 protein sequences are folded into a single record with the most common DNA and genes. The V and J calls here are based on TCRdb, not the publication. The sample table lists roughly 54,000 distinct CDR3 sequences, about 8% of them with a count of one. The ten most abundant clones make up roughly a tenth of the sample.

Study-wide findings and limitations: VDJdb matching was skewed toward anti-spike CD8 responses and likely underestimated virus-specific expansions by missing private and CD4 specificities.

The sequenced sample was whole blood, obtained at baseline. This TCR came from an adult who was a healthcare worker with PCR-confirmed SARS-CoV-2 infection or an uninfected control (not recorded which).

The CDR3: CASSGTSSNNEQFF. In nucleotide form, the sequence is TGTGCCAGCTCCGGGACTAGCAGCAACAATGAGCAGTTCTTC. The chain joins TRBV19 to TRBJ2-1; TRBD2 lines up with 9 middle nucleotides. V ends up 9 bases short and J 5 bases short, with an unmatched junction base count of 8. The germline V gene (reference sequence) yields LNHDA for CDR1 and SQIVND for CDR2. The CDR3 runs 14 amino acids, cysteine and phenylalanine included. Of the read, only the CDR3 DNA is kept; its 42 bases are in frame from base 1.